This T cell receptor (beta chain) appears in the sequencing data of a study of blood T cell repertoires in COVID-19. Study-wide context: The origin of the acute and convalescent COVID-19 samples was the United States, Italy and Spain.

Seattle's enrolled individuals joined amid active infection and were then monitored longitudinally. This clone was found once. Per the original methods: Amplification of reference gene primers provided the estimated nucleated cell counts. Profiling relied on immunoSEQ multiplex PCR, and the TCRdb table lists in-frame clones only, not all of them. V and J calls and clone size are as listed in that table; D and trimming were resolved from the DNA. Among about 300,000 clones listed, over 85% were seen once. The V gene end was trimmed by 6 bases and the J gene end by 0 bases; junction bases not matched to a gene: 7. The length of the CDR3 is 15 residues. In germline, CDR1 is SNHLY, CDR2 FYNNEI.

Material for sequencing was peripheral blood. The TCR originated in a woman aged 25 to 39 with COVID-19, enrolled during active disease. The chain recombines TRBV2 with TRBJ2-5; TRBD1 matches 7 bases. CDR3 bases: TGTGCCAGCAGGGAGACAGGGTATAACCAAGAGACCCAGTACTTC. Translating gives CASRETGYNQETQYF.